The T cell receptor beta chain under discussion was sequenced for a study of shared clonotypes between healthy human individuals. General study results and limits: It was expected that sequencing depth would affect clonotype sharing among donors.

The repertoire was sequenced with immunoSEQ multiplex PCR; TCRdb's copy has only in-frame clones and lacks some. Of roughly 2.6 million clones listed, more than 90% are singletons. The CDR3 loop spans 16 amino acids. Losses at the gene ends were 5 bases for V and 2 bases for J; bases not matched to a gene: 3. Germline V gene data show CDR1 as SGHTA and CDR2 as FQGNSA. The table lists this clone with a count of one. Its antigen is not identified. This receptor was identified in a man aged 18 to 35 in good health. V and J are TRBV7-2 and TRBJ2-1, with 13 bases identical to TRBD2. The sequenced sample was naive CD4+ T cells sorted from blood. The subset here: CD45RA+ positively selected. CDR3 region: CASSIGLAGAYNEQFF. As DNA, the CDR3 is TGTGCCAGCAGCATCGGACTAGCGGGAGCCTACAATGAGCAGTTCTTC.